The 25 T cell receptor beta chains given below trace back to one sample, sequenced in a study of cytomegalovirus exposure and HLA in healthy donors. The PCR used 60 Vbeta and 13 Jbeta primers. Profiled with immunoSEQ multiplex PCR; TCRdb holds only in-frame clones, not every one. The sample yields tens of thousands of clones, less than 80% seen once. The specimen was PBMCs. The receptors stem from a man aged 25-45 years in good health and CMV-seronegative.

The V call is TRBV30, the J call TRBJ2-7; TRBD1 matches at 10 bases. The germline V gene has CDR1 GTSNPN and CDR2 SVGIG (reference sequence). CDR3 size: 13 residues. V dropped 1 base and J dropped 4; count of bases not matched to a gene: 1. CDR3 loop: CAWSEDRGYEQYF. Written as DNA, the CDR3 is TGTGCCTGGAGTGAGGACAGGGGGTACGAGCAGTACTTC.

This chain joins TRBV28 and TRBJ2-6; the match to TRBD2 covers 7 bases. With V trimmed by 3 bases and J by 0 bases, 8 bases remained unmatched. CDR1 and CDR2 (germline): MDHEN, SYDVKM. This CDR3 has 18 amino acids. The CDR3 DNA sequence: TGTGCCAGCAGTTTCGGGGGGTCCTCGCCCTCTGGGGCCAACGTCCTGACTTTC. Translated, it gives CASSFGGSSPSGANVLTF.

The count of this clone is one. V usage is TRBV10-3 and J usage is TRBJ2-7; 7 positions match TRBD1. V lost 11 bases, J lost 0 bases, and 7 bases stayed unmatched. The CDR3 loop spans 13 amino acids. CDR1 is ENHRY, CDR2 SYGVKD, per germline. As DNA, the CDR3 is TGTGCCTCGCTCGGGGACAGCTCCTACGAGCAGTACTTC. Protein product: CASLGDSSYEQYF.

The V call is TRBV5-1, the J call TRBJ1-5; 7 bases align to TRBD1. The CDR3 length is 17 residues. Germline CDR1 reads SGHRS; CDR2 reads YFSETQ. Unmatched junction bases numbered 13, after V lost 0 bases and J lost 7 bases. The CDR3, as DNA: TGCGCCAGCAGCTTGGGGGGGTCGCAGGGGGACGTGCAGCCCCAGCATTTT. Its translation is CASSLGGSQGDVQPQHF. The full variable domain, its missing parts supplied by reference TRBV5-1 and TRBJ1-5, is KAGVTQTPRYLIKTRGQQVTLSCSPISGHRSVSWYQQTPGQGLQFLFEYFSETQRNKGNFPGRFSGRQFSNSRSEMNVSTLELGDSALYLCASSLGGSQGDVQPQHFGDGTRLSIL.

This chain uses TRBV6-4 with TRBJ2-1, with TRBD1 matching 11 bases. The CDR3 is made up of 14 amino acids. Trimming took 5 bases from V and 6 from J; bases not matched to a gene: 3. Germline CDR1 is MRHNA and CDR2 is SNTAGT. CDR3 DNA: TGTGCCAGCAGTCATGGACAGGGGGCCAATGAGCAGTTCTTC. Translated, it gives CASSHGQGANEQFF.

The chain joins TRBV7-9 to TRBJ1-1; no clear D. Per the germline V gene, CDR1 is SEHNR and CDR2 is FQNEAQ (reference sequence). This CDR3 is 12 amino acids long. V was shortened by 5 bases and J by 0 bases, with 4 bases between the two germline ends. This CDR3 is CASSPLNTEAFF. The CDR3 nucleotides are TGTGCCAGCAGCCCGTTGAACACTGAAGCTTTCTTT.

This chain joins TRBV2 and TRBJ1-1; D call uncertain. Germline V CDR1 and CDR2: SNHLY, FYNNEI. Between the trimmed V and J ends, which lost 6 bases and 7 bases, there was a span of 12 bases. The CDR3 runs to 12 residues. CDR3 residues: CASRLERGEAFF. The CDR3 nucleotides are TGTGCCAGCAGACTCGAACGGGGTGAAGCTTTCTTT.

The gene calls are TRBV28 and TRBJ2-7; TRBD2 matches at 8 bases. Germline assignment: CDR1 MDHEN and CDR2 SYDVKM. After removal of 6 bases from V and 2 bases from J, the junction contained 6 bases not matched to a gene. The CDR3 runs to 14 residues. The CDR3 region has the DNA TGTGCCAGCAGGATACCGGGACTAGCCTACGAGCAGTACTTC. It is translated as CASRIPGLAYEQYF. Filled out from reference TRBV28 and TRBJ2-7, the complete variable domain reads DVKVTQSSRYLVKRTGEKVFLECVQDMDHENMFWYRQDPGLGLRLIYFSYDVKMKEKGDIPEGYSVSREKKERFSLILESASTNQTSMYLCASRIPGLAYEQYFGPGTRLTVT.

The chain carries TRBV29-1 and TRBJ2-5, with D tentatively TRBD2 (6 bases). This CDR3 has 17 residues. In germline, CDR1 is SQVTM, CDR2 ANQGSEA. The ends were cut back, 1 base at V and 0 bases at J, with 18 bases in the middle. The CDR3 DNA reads TGCAGCGTTGAAGGCCTCGGCGGGGAGATGTACCAAGAGACCCAGTACTTC. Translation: CSVEGLGGEMYQETQYF.

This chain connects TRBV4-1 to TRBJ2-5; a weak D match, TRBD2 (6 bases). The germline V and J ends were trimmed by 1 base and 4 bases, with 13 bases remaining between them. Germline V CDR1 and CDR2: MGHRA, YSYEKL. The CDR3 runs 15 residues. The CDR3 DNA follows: TGCGCCAGCAGCCAAGCGATAAAGGGAGGAGAGACCCAGTACTTC. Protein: CASSQAIKGGETQYF.

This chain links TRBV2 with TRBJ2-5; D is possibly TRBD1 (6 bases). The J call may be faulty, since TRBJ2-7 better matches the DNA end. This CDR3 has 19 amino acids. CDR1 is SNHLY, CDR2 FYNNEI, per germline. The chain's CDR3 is CASSWWRTLGDKEDYEQYF. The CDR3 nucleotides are TGTGCCAGCAGTTGGTGGCGAACCCTGGGGGACAAGGAAGACTACGAGCAGTACTTC.

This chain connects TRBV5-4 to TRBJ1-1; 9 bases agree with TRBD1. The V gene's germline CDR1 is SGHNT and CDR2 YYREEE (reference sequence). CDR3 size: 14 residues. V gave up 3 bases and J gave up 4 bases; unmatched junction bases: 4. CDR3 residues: CASSSQTGGTEAFF. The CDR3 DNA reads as TGTGCCAGCAGCTCCCAGACAGGGGGCACTGAAGCTTTCTTT. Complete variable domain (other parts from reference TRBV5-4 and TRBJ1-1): ETGVTQSPTHLIKTRGQQVTLRCSSQSGHNTVSWYQQALGQGPQFIFQYYREEENGRGNFPPRFSGLQFPNYSSELNVNALELDDSALYLCASSSQTGGTEAFFGQGTRLTVV.

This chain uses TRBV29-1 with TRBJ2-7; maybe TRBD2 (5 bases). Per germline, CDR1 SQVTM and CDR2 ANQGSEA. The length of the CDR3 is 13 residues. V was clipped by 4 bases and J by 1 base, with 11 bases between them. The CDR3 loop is CSVGSGLSYEQYF. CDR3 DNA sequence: TGCAGCGTTGGATCGGGGTTGTCCTACGAGCAGTACTTC.

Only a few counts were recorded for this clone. The CDR3 sequence is CASSLPPWSGGSSYEQYF. In DNA form, the CDR3 reads TGTGCCAGCAGTTTACCACCCTGGTCGGGAGGGAGCTCCTACGAGCAGTACTTC. The chain joins TRBV28 to TRBJ2-7; 8 bases fit TRBD2. V was clipped by 2 bases and J by 0 bases; unmatched bases: 12. There are 18 residues in the CDR3. The germline CDR1 and CDR2 sequences are MDHEN and SYDVKM.

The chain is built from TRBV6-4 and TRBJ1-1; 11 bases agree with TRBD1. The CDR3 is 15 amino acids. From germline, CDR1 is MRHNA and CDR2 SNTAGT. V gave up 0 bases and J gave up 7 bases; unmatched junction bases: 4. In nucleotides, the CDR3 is TGTGCCAGCAGTGACTCGCCGGGACAGGGGGATGAAGCTTTCTTT. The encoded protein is CASSDSPGQGDEAFF.

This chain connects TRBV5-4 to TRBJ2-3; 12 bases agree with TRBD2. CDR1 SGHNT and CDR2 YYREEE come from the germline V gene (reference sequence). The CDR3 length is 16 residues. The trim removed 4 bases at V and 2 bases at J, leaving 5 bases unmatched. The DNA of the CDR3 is TGTGCCAGCAGCACGGGACTAGCGGGTATCACAGATACGCAGTATTTT. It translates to CASSTGLAGITDTQYF.

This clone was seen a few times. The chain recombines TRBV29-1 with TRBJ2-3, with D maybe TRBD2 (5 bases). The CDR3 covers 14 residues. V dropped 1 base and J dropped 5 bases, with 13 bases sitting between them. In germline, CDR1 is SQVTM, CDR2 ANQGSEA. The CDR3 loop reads CSVEVIGVKDTQYF. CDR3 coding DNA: TGCAGCGTTGAAGTCATCGGGGTTAAAGATACGCAGTATTTT.

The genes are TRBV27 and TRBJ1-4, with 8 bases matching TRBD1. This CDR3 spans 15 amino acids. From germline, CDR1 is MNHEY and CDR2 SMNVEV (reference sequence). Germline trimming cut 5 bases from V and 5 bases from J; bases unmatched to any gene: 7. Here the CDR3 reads CASSLYRGINEKLFF. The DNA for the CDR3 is TGTGCCAGCAGTCTATACAGGGGGATAAATGAAAAACTGTTTTTT.

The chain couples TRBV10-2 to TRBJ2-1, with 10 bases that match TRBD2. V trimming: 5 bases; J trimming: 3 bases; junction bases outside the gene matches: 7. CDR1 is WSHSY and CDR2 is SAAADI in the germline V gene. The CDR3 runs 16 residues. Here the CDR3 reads CASSQPGLAYYNEQFF. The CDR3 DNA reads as TGCGCCAGCAGTCAACCGGGACTAGCGTACTACAATGAGCAGTTCTTC.

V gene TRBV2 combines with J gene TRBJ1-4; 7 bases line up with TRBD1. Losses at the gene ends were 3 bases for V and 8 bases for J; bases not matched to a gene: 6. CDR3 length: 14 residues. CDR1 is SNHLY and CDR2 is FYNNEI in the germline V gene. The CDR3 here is CASSDTGAEEKLFF. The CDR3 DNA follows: TGTGCCAGCAGTGATACAGGGGCTGAAGAAAAACTGTTTTTT.

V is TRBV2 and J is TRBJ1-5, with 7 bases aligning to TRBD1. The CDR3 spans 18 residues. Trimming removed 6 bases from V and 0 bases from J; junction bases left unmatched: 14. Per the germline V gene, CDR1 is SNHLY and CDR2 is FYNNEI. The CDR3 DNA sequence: TGTGCCAGCAGATATCTTAAGGGGACAGACTATAGCAATCAGCCCCAGCATTTT. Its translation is CASRYLKGTDYSNQPQHF.

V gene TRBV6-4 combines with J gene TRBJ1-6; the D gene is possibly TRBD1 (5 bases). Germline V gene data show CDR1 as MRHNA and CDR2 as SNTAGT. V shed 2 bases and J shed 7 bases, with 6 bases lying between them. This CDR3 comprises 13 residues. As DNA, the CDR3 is TGTGCCAGCAGTGACGACAGAAATTCACCCCTCCACTTT. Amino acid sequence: CASSDDRNSPLHF.

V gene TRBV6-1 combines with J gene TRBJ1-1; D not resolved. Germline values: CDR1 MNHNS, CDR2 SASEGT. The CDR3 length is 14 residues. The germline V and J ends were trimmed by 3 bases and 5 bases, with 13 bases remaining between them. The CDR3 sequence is CASSDLLGGTEAFF. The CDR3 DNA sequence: TGTGCCAGCAGTGATCTTCTCGGAGGGACTGAAGCTTTCTTT.

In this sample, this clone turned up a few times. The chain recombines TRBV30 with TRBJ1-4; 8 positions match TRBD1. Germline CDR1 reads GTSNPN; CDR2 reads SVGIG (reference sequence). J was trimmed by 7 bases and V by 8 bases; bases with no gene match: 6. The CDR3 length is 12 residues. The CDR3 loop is CATDRGTEKLFF. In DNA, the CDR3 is TGTGCCACAGACAGGGGAACTGAAAAACTGTTTTTT.

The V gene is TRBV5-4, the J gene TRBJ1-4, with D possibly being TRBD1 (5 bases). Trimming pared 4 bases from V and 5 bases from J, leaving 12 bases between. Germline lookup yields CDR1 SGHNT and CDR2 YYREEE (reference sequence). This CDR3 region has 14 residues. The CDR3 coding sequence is TGTGCCAGCAGCAAACAGGACCGGAATGAAAAACTGTTTTTT. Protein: CASSKQDRNEKLFF.